This T cell receptor (beta chain) was sequenced in a study of shared T cell receptors in the human thymus. Profiling relied on immunoSEQ multiplex PCR, and the TCRdb table lists in-frame clones only, not all of them. Counted here are roughly 710,000 clones, around 85% occurring once; the ten biggest clones make up 0.0095% to 0.011%. This sample also belongs to another study, concerning human thymus T cells. Per that paper: Having surgery to correct congenital heart defects, healthy Finnish infants acted as the donors. Resections from corrective heart surgery supplied the thymus tissue. Apparent skewing of V and J gene usage characterized both thymic and blood repertoires. Highly overlapping thymic repertoires among unrelated individuals were reported in related research.

The sample was thymocytes. The clonotype originates from a girl in the first two years of life with a congenital heart defect.

The CDR3 loop reads CASTGRTNTGELFF. Written as DNA, the CDR3 is TGTGCCAGCACAGGCAGGACGAACACCGGGGAGCTGTTTTTT. The genes are TRBV2 and TRBJ2-2; D not resolved. The CDR3 is made up of 14 amino acids. Trimming pared 7 bases from V and 0 bases from J, leaving 9 bases between. Germline CDR1 is SNHLY and CDR2 is FYNNEI.